One and the same sample provided the 6 T cell receptor beta chains below, sequenced in a study of identifying expanded T cells in peripheral blood (dated by TCRdb to between 2019 and 2020). Receptor libraries were prepared by the immunoSEQ multiplex PCR assay. As stored in TCRdb, this immuneACCESS dataset retains in-frame rearrangements with V and J assigned. A fraction of the clones does not appear; measured against another copy, unresolved V genes explain less than half of the discrepancy, and the remainder lacks a known reason. Across this sample there are around 85,000 clones, with approximately 90% seen only once. The ten largest clones add up to around 2.7% of the sample. The sequenced material came from blood. These receptors were taken from a person aged 18 to 75 in good health.

The rearrangement links TRBV18 to TRBJ2-2; D is unresolved. Germline V CDR1 and CDR2: KGHSH, LQKENI. The CDR3 loop spans 15 amino acids. Trimming took off 0 bases at V and 5 bases at J, with 10 bases between the two ends. CDR3 sequence: CASSPPTIITGELFF. CDR3 DNA sequence: TGTGCCAGCTCACCACCCACTATCATTACCGGGGAGCTGTTTTTT.

This clone was seen once. The chain is built from TRBV6-5 and TRBJ1-1; TRBD1 might be the D (6 bases). The CDR3 runs 16 residues. Germline lookup yields CDR1 MNHEY and CDR2 SVGAGI. The germline V and J ends were trimmed by 1 base and 3 bases, with 15 bases remaining between them. The CDR3 loop reads CASSYFPPGEYTEAFF. As DNA, the CDR3 is TGTGCCAGCAGTTACTTTCCGCCAGGGGAGTACACTGAAGCTTTCTTT.

The rearrangement uses TRBV7-8 and TRBJ2-7, with 9 bases aligning to TRBD2. Germline V CDR1 and CDR2: SGHVS, FQNEAQ. V was clipped by 5 bases and J by 3 bases; unmatched bases: 5. The CDR3 runs to 14 residues. The CDR3 here is CASSHSGSFYEQYF. The CDR3 DNA sequence: TGTGCCAGCAGCCATAGCGGGAGCTTCTACGAGCAGTACTTC.

This chain joins TRBV5-1 and TRBJ1-1; TRBD1 agrees at 7 bases. Germline CDR1 and CDR2: SGHRS and YFSETQ. CDR3 length: 14 amino acids. With V trimmed by 0 bases and J by 5 bases, 4 bases remained unmatched. The CDR3 protein is CASSLGQGHTEAFF. The CDR3 region has the DNA TGCGCCAGCAGCTTGGGACAGGGTCATACTGAAGCTTTCTTT.

CDR3 residues: CASSVGRGDDEKLFF. The CDR3 DNA reads as TGTGCCAGCAGCGTAGGACGGGGGGATGATGAAAAACTGTTTTTT. The rearrangement joins TRBV9 to TRBJ1-4; a weak D match, TRBD1 (5 bases). This CDR3 spans 15 amino acids. Trimming pared 0 bases from V and 6 bases from J, leaving 12 bases between. In germline, CDR1 is SGDLS, CDR2 YYNGEE.

The J gene is TRBJ2-3, the V gene TRBV4-3; D possibly corresponds to TRBD1 (5 bases). The CDR3 loop spans 17 amino acids. Between the trimmed V and J ends, which lost 0 bases and 2 bases, there was a span of 15 bases. CDR1 LGHNA and CDR2 YSLEER come from the germline V gene. CDR3 nucleotides: TGCGCCAGCAGCCAAGACCAAGGGGCGCGAAACACAGATACGCAGTATTTT. Translated: CASSQDQGARNTDTQYF.